The present entry profiles one T cell receptor (beta chain) with its context. There are a few counts of this clonotype. The clone's antigen remains unknown. No base quality information exists; no much larger clone differs at one position. Receptor libraries were prepared by 5' RACE. Sequencing used an Illumina HiSeq 2500. A second PCR of roughly 6 to 11 cycles was performed with a sample-barcoded 5' primer and a J-beta primer mix. A template-switch 5' adaptor carrying 12 random nucleotides introduced a unique molecular identifier onto each TCR beta cDNA molecule. Each sample yielded at least 3 million CDR3-containing paired-end reads. First-strand cDNA synthesis was performed from all RNA using the Mint cDNA synthesis kit, with priming by a TRBC-specific oligonucleotide. All cDNA was treated with uracil-DNA glycosylase and then went through a first 18-cycle PCR with the universal primers M1SS and BC2_uni_R. The published analysis was carried out like this. Each sample was normalized by randomly selecting 1 million high-quality reads, each carrying a distinct molecular identifier. Reads sharing molecular identifiers were discarded rather than binned into consensus sequences. MiTCR, set to a Q25 quality threshold and the strictest error-elimination algorithm, was used for CDR3 identification, clonotype clustering and error correction. A nonparametric unseen species model with Euler transformation was used to estimate a lower bound on total TCR beta diversity. The public sequencing data were trimmed at Q25 with fastp and processed into clonotypes with MiXCR by TCRdb, which kept only in-frame beta chains. Each CDR3 protein appears once, grouped with its most common genes and DNA. TCRdb, not the original authors, processed these V and J calls. Here the sample has over 1.5 million distinct CDR3 sequences; roughly 50% occur a single time. Together, the top ten hold about 2.1% of the sample.

The CDR3 runs 13 residues from the cysteine to the phenylalanine. The retained sequence is limited to the CDR3, 39 bases, with the frame set at the first base. Between the V and J ends, shortened by 0 bases and 6 bases respectively, the junction contains 8 bases. According to the germline V gene, CDR1 reads SGDLS and CDR2 reads YYNGEE. The sample originates from a study of blood T cells in healthy people across ages (dated by TCRdb to between 2014 and 2017). Regarding the study in general: In model experiments, roughly one uniquely barcoded TCR beta cDNA molecule per two T cells was captured by template switching. Donors were grouped into four age groups: young (average 16 years), middle-aged (39), aged (around 60) and long-lived (approximately 78). The study measured age-related changes in TCR beta repertoire diversity using deep sequencing normalized with unique cDNA molecular identifiers. Using the same blood draw, the study looked at two additional independent replicas of 1 million unique cDNA reads for two donors, one aged 18 to 30 and the other aged 80 or older. Donors of different ages were randomly distributed across sequencing lanes to avoid experimental bias. The paper's findings and limits, for the study overall: Observed TCR beta diversity per million T cells fell roughly linearly with age, and a significant reduction was already apparent by age roughly 40. The CMV infection status of donors was not known, potentially confounding age-related changes in expanded clonotypes. The percentage of naive T cells measured by flow cytometry correlated strongly with observed TCR beta diversity. The long-lived group showed more naive CD4+ T cells, fewer expanded clones and increased TCR diversity than the aged group, suggesting age selection. Since profiling was done on bulk unsorted PBMCs, naive and antigen-experienced compartments could not be conclusively compared. Estimates of total diversity from one million sequenced T cells were regarded as lower bounds and underestimates.

Systemically healthy Caucasian individuals from Russia, around 39 in total and aged roughly 6 to 95 years, were included as donors. About 10 milliliters of peripheral blood were drawn from each donor into EDTA-treated Vacutainer tubes. PBMCs were isolated by Ficoll-Paque density-gradient centrifugation, with at least 7 million obtained per sample. Trizol reagent was used to extract total RNA from the PBMCs, yielding at least 6 micrograms per sample. The percentages of naive CD45RAhigh/CD27high T cells were determined by flow cytometry on a PBMC aliquot from every donor. The sample was blood. The sequence is built from TRBV9 and TRBJ2-3; the D gene remains uncertain. The TCR originated in a woman aged 40 to 50 in good health. The CDR3 is CASSVVSKDTQYF. The nucleotides are TGTGCCAGCAGCGTAGTAAGTAAGGATACGCAGTATTTT.